The rows below give T cell receptor beta chains drawn from one sample of a study of shared clonotypes between healthy human individuals. Sequenced by immunoSEQ multiplex PCR; TCRdb stores in-frame clones only, minus some. The sample shows about 1.1 million clones, around three quarters of them seen only once. The material sequenced was memory CD4+ T cells from PBMCs. The receptor source for this set is a man between 18 and 35 years old in good health. Some clones in this sample may be carry-over from other donors' samples. Each CDR3 is given with its conserved first and last residue. Fields, in order: J gene, V gene, D gene, clone size, CDR3 protein, CDR3 DNA. A D gene is named only where the DNA matches it firmly. Not all rows give a size; the values are once, few, many and, for expanded clones, a class.

TRBJ2-5,TRBV6-5,.,.,CASSSPGRGTETQYF,TGTGCCAGCAGTTCCCCAGGCCGCGGCACGGAGACCCAGTACTTC
TRBJ1-1,TRBV30,TRBD1,few,CAWSSTGVAEAFF,TGTGCCTGGAGTTCGACAGGGGTTGCGGAAGCTTTCTTT
TRBJ2-1,TRBV7-3,TRBD2,.,CASSLSSGSNNEQFF,TGTGCCAGCAGCTTATCTAGCGGGAGTAATAATGAGCAGTTCTTC
TRBJ1-1,TRBV28,.,.,CASKVGQLPRAFF,TGTGCCAGCAAGGTAGGACAGCTTCCTCGGGCTTTCTTT
TRBJ1-1,TRBV29-1,.,.,CSVGSARPMNTEAFF,TGCAGCGTTGGGTCGGCCAGGCCTATGAACACTGAAGCTTTCTTT
TRBJ1-1,TRBV29-1,TRBD1,.,CSGAYLDRDTEAFF,TGCAGCGGGGCCTATTTGGACAGGGACACTGAAGCTTTCTTT
TRBJ2-7,TRBV4-3,TRBD2,.,CASSQDLLAGSYEQYF,TGCGCCAGCAGCCAAGACTTACTAGCGGGATCCTACGAGCAGTACTTC
TRBJ2-3,TRBV7-9,TRBD2,.,CASSLSGGTDTQYF,TGTGCCAGCAGCCTTAGCGGGGGCACAGATACGCAGTATTTT
TRBJ2-1,TRBV6-6,TRBD1,.,CASSTGTGGRWDEQFF,TGTGCCAGCAGTACTGGGACAGGGGGACGGTGGGATGAGCAGTTCTTC
TRBJ1-6,TRBV30,.,.,CAWSTSTGRVLHF,TGTGCCTGGAGTACGTCGACTGGTCGGGTCCTCCACTTT
TRBJ2-7,TRBV5-6,.,.,CASSFQGRDSYEQYF,TGTGCCAGCAGCTTTCAGGGGAGGGATTCCTACGAGCAGTACTTC
TRBJ2-7,TRBV28,.,.,CASSFAGGGPSREQYF,TGTGCCAGCAGTTTCGCTGGTGGGGGCCCTTCACGCGAGCAGTACTTC
TRBJ2-1,TRBV5-1,.,.,CASSLDLYNEQFF,TGCGCCAGCAGCTTAGACCTTTACAATGAGCAGTTCTTC
TRBJ2-5,TRBV6-6,TRBD2,.,CASSYSGTSGSETQYF,TGTGCCAGCAGTTACTCTGGGACTAGCGGGAGTGAGACCCAGTACTTC
TRBJ1-4,TRBV5-5,.,.,CASSLGSRINEKLFF,TGTGCCAGCAGCTTGGGGTCCAGGATCAATGAAAAACTGTTTTTT
TRBJ1-2,TRBV7-9,.,.,CASSKETAYGYTF,TGTGCCAGCAGCAAGGAGACAGCCTATGGCTACACCTTC
TRBJ2-7,TRBV7-2,.,.,CASSFGRAYEQYF,TGTGCCAGCAGCTTCGGCCGTGCCTACGAGCAGTACTTC
TRBJ1-1,TRBV7-3,TRBD1,.,CASSKTGVHTEAFF,TGTGCCAGCAGCAAAACAGGGGTACACACTGAAGCTTTCTTT
TRBJ1-5,TRBV4-2,.,.,CASSPQGGGYSNQPQHF,TGTGCCAGCAGCCCCCAGGGAGGCGGGTATAGCAATCAGCCCCAGCATTTT
TRBJ2-7,TRBV14,TRBD2,.,CASSQEMGTRRYEQYF,TGTGCCAGCAGCCAAGAAATGGGGACTAGACGCTACGAGCAGTACTTC
TRBJ2-5,TRBV5-1,TRBD1,.,CASSLNRGGETQYF,TGCGCCAGCAGCTTGAACAGGGGCGGCGAGACCCAGTACTTC
TRBJ1-1,TRBV30,.,.,CAWRYSTNTEAFF,TGTGCCTGGAGGTATTCCACAAACACTGAAGCTTTCTTT
TRBJ2-3,TRBV6-1,.,.,CASKTADTQYF,TGTGCCAGCAAGACAGCAGATACGCAGTATTTT
TRBJ1-5,TRBV28,.,.,CASSPKGQINQPQHF,TGTGCCAGCAGTCCCAAAGGACAAATCAATCAGCCCCAGCATTTT
TRBJ2-5,TRBV5-1,TRBD2,.,CASSYGLAEETQYF,TGCGCCAGCAGCTACGGACTAGCGGAAGAGACCCAGTACTTC
TRBJ2-7,TRBV2,.,.,CASTPEQGSYEQYF,TGTGCCAGCACCCCTGAGCAGGGTTCCTACGAGCAGTACTTC
TRBJ1-3,TRBV28,.,once,CASSGSGFPSGNTIYF,TGTGCCAGCAGTGGCTCCGGGTTTCCCTCTGGAAACACCATATATTTT
TRBJ1-2,TRBV4-3,TRBD1,.,CASSQDVYRGVYGYTF,TGCGCCAGCAGCCAAGATGTATACAGGGGTGTCTATGGCTACACCTTC
TRBJ2-3,TRBV5-4,.,.,CASSSGHRTDTQYF,TGTGCCAGCAGCTCGGGCCACCGCACAGATACGCAGTATTTT
TRBJ2-1,TRBV28,TRBD1,.,CASSSGTGSYNEQFF,TGTGCCAGCAGTTCCGGGACAGGGTCCTACAATGAGCAGTTCTTC
TRBJ2-5,TRBV12-1,.,.,CASSDTGICQETQYF,TGTGCCAGCAGCGATACTGGGATCTGCCAAGAGACCCAGTACTTC
TRBJ1-5,TRBV6-5,.,.,CASSRGLPRDQPQHF,TGTGCCAGCAGTAGAGGGCTTCCCAGGGATCAGCCCCAGCATTTT
TRBJ1-1,TRBV4-1,.,.,CASRGLTVNTEAFF,TGCGCCAGCAGGGGATTGACAGTGAACACTGAAGCTTTCTTT
TRBJ2-7,TRBV7-2,TRBD2,.,CASSLGTSGSLGGEQYF,TGTGCCAGCAGCTTAGGGACTAGCGGGAGTTTGGGCGGGGAGCAGTACTTC
TRBJ1-2,TRBV20-1,.,.,CSASFRSYTF,TGCAGTGCTAGCTTCAGGAGCTACACCTTC
TRBJ1-2,TRBV28,TRBD1,many,CASSPGTGGTNYGYTF,TGTGCCAGCAGTCCCGGGACAGGGGGTACTAACTATGGCTACACCTTC
TRBJ2-1,TRBV21-1,.,.,CASSGREGTGHSNKGVAYNEQFF,TGTGCCAGCAGCGGGCGCGAGGGGACAGGGCACTCTAACAAGGGTGTGGCCTACAATGAGCAGTTCTTC
TRBJ2-3,TRBV10-3,.,many,CAISDVSSSGPGDTQYF,TGTGCCATCAGTGACGTCTCTTCATCGGGGCCAGGGGATACGCAGTATTTT
TRBJ2-5,TRBV27,TRBD1,.,CASTKRQGETQYF,TGTGCCAGCACCAAACGACAGGGAGAGACCCAGTACTTC
TRBJ2-2,TRBV15,TRBD2,.,CATSGREKRLVSGELFF,TGTGCCACCAGCGGGAGGGAAAAACGTCTCGTCTCCGGGGAGCTGTTTTTT
TRBJ2-7,TRBV7-9,.,.,CASSSYSYEQYF,TGTGCCAGCAGCTCCTACTCCTACGAGCAGTACTTC
TRBJ1-2,TRBV15,.,.,CATSRDNRGDYGYTF,TGTGCCACCAGCAGAGATAATAGGGGAGACTATGGCTACACCTTC
TRBJ2-5,TRBV7-3,.,.,CASSPGTGGRQETQYF,TGTGCCAGCAGCCCCGGGACAGGCGGGAGGCAAGAGACCCAGTACTTC
TRBJ1-2,TRBV5-1,TRBD1,.,CASSPDRGANYGYTF,TGCGCCAGCAGCCCGGACAGGGGAGCTAACTATGGCTACACCTTC
TRBJ2-7,TRBV5-4,.,few,CASSSSGAANWGEQYF,TGTGCCAGCAGCTCTTCAGGAGCGGCGAACTGGGGGGAGCAGTACTTC
TRBJ2-3,TRBV29-1,TRBD1,.,CSIRQGDITDTQYF,TGCAGCATCCGACAGGGGGACATCACAGATACGCAGTATTTT
TRBJ2-5,TRBV9,TRBD1,.,CASSATITFPGQGRETQYF,TGTGCCAGCAGCGCAACTATAACCTTCCCGGGACAGGGGCGGGAGACCCAGTACTTC
TRBJ2-1,TRBV10-3,.,many,CAISVGGGSYNEQFF,TGTGCCATCAGTGTGGGGGGAGGCTCCTACAATGAGCAGTTCTTC
TRBJ1-6,TRBV28,.,once,CASSPPWGGLGSPLHF,TGTGCCAGCAGTCCCCCATGGGGGGGGCTAGGATCACCCCTCCACTTT
TRBJ1-2,TRBV5-6,.,.,CASGREAYGYTF,TGTGCCAGCGGGAGAGAGGCCTATGGCTACACCTTC
TRBJ2-2,TRBV6-5,.,.,CASSPPGLGTGELFF,TGTGCCAGCAGTCCCCCCGGGCTAGGGACCGGGGAGCTGTTTTTT
TRBJ1-5,TRBV30,.,.,CAWSAPTTGDQPQHF,TGTGCCTGGAGTGCCCCGACTACAGGAGACCAGCCCCAGCATTTT
TRBJ2-5,TRBV5-1,.,.,CASSLAGGDETQYF,TGCGCCAGCAGCTTGGCTGGCGGGGATGAGACCCAGTACTTC
TRBJ1-4,TRBV30,.,.,CAWGVGSHITNEKLFF,TGTGCCTGGGGGGTCGGGTCCCACATAACTAATGAAAAACTGTTTTTT
TRBJ2-1,TRBV30,TRBD2,few,CAWTGLAGSNEQFF,TGTGCCTGGACGGGACTAGCGGGGTCCAATGAGCAGTTCTTC
TRBJ2-7,TRBV4-1,TRBD2,.,CASSLAGARSYEQYF,TGCGCCAGCAGCTTAGCGGGGGCTCGGTCCTACGAGCAGTACTTC
TRBJ2-7,TRBV19,.,.,CASSVGTASSYEQYF,TGTGCCAGTAGTGTCGGGACTGCCAGCTCCTACGAGCAGTACTTC
TRBJ1-1,TRBV4-1,.,.,CASNPGGRAFF,TGCGCCAGCAACCCCGGGGGGAGAGCTTTCTTT
TRBJ2-5,TRBV5-4,.,.,CASSSGQSQETQYF,TGTGCCAGCAGCTCGGGACAATCGCAAGAGACCCAGTACTTC
TRBJ2-7,TRBV7-2,.,.,CASSLDSTNPREQYF,TGTGCCAGCAGCTTAGACTCGACTAACCCTCGGGAGCAGTACTTC